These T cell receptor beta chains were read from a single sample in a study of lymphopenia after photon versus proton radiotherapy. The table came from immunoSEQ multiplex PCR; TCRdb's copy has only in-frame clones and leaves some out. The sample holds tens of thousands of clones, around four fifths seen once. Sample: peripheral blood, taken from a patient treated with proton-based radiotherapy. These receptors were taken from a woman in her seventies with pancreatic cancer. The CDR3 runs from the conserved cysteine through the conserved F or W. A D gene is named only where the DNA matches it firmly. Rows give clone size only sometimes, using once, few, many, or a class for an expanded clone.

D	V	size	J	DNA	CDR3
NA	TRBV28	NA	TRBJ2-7	TGTGCCAGCAGTTTGGACCGACAGCTGTACGAGCAGTACTTC	CASSLDRQLYEQYF
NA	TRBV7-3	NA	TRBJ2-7	TGTGCCAGCAGCCAAGATTACACCTACGAGCAGTACTTC	CASSQDYTYEQYF
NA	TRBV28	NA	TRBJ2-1	TGTGCCAGCAGCCCTAGCCTGAATGAGCAGTTCTTC	CASSPSLNEQFF
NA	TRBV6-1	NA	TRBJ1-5	TGTGCCAGCAGTCGCGACAGCAATCAGCCCCAGCATTTT	CASSRDSNQPQHF
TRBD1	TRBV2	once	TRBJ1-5	TGTGCCAGCAGCAGACAGGGACCGAGCAATCAGCCCCAGCATTTT	CASSRQGPSNQPQHF
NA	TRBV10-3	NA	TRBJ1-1	TGTGCCATCAGTGAGTCCGAACGGATCCTAGGTGTGACTGAAGCTTTCTTT	CAISESERILGVTEAFF
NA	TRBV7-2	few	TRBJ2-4	TGTGCCAGCAGCATGGGCCAAACCGTCCCCGGTCAGTACTTC	CASSMGQTVPGQYF
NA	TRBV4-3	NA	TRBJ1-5	TGCGCCAGCAGCCAAGATTGGGGTGTGGGCAATCAGCCCCAGCATTTT	CASSQDWGVGNQPQHF
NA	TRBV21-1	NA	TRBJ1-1	TGTGCCAGCAGCAAAATTCGGGCACGGGGAGCTTTCTTT	CASSKIRARGAFF
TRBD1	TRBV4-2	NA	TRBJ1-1	TGTGCCAGCAGTCCACAGGGGAAGGCAACTGAAGCTTTCTTT	CASSPQGKATEAFF
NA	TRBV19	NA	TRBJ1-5	TGTGCCAGTAGTATAGGAGGCAGGGTGAAGCAGCCCCAGCATTTT	CASSIGGRVKQPQHF
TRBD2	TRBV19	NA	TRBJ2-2	TGTGCCAGTAGTGGACTAGCGGTGAACACCGGGGAGCTGTTTTTT	CASSGLAVNTGELFF
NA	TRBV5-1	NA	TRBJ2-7	TGCGCCAGCGCCGAGGAAATCAGGGAGAGGTACGAGCAGTACTTC	CASAEEIRERYEQYF
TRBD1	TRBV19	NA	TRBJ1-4	TGTGCCAGTAGCATCCGGACAGGGTTAGAGGAAAAACTGTTTTTT	CASSIRTGLEEKLFF
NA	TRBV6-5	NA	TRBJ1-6	TGTGCCACCAAAGGAGACAGAGATTCACCCCTCCACTTT	CATKGDRDSPLHF
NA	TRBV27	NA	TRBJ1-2	TGTGCCAGCAGTGCCACGGGATATGGCTACACCTTC	CASSATGYGYTF
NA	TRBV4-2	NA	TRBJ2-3	TGTGCCAGCAGCCAAGGAGGTTCGGGACGTGGCACAGATACGCAGTATTTT	CASSQGGSGRGTDTQYF
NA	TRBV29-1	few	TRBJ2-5	TGCAGCGTTGGGTTGGGGGCCAGTGGAGAGACCCAGTACTTC	CSVGLGASGETQYF
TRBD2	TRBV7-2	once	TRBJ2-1	TGTGCCAGCAGCTTCAGCGGGAGGGGGGATGAGCAGTTCTTC	CASSFSGRGDEQFF
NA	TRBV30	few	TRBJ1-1	TGTGCCTGGAGTCCTCTAACACCTAACACTGAAGCTTTCTTT	CAWSPLTPNTEAFF
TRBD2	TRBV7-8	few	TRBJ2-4	TGTGCCAGCAGCATAGAGCGGGAGGGGTCCAAAAACATTCAGTACTTC	CASSIEREGSKNIQYF
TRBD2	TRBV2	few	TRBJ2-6	TGTGCCAGCAGCAGAATAGCGGGGGGCTCTGGGGCCAACGTCCTGACTTTC	CASSRIAGGSGANVLTF
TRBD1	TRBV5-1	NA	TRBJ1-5	TGCGCCAGCAGCGTGGGGACAGGTCTCAATCAGCCCCAGCATTTT	CASSVGTGLNQPQHF
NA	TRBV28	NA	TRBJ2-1	TGTGCCAGCAGTGGGTCCGAGCAGTTCTTC	CASSGSEQFF
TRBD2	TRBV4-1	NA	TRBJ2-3	TGCGCCAGCAGCCACGAAGGCGGGAGGGCCGTGGATACGCAGTATTTT	CASSHEGGRAVDTQYF
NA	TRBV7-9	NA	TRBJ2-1	TGTGCCAGCAGCTTAGCGGGAGTAAAAGGGGATGAGCAGTTCTTC	CASSLAGVKGDEQFF
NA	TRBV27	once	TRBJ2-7	TGTGCCAGCAGGCCCCGAGGGACCTTGAGGCACGAGCAGTACTTC	CASRPRGTLRHEQYF
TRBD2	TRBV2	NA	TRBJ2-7	TGTGCCAGCAAGGGAGGGGAGGGGTTGGCCTACGAGCAGTACTTC	CASKGGEGLAYEQYF
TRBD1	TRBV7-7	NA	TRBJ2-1	TGTGCTAGCAGCGCCGGGACAGGAGGCTACCATGAGCAGTTCTTC	CASSAGTGGYHEQFF
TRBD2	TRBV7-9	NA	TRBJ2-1	TGTGCCAGCAGCTTAGGCCTAGCGGGAGTAGAAGAGCAGTTCTTC	CASSLGLAGVEEQFF
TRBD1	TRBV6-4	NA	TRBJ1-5	TGTGCCAGCAGTGACAAAGGCAGGGGGTGGCAGCCCCAGCATTTT	CASSDKGRGWQPQHF
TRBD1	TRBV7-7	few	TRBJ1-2	TGTGCTAGCAGTCCCTTGGGACAGCACTATGGCTACACCTTC	CASSPLGQHYGYTF
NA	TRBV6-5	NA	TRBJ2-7	TGTGCCAGCAGTTACAGGGGAGAGCAGTACTTC	CASSYRGEQYF
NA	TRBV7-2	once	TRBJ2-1	TGTGCCAGCAGCTCGGGCGCCAGCGATGAGCAGTTCTTC	CASSSGASDEQFF
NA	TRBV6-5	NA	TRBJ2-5	TGTGCCAGCAGTCAGGGGCTCGAGACCCAGTACTTC	CASSQGLETQYF
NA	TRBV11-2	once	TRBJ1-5	TGTGCCAGTTCGAGTTATAGCAATCAGCCCCAGCATTTT	CASSSYSNQPQHF
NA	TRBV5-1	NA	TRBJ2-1	TGCGCCAGCAGCTTGGGGCAGTCCAATGAGCAGTTCTTC	CASSLGQSNEQFF
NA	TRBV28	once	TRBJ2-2	TGTGCCAGCAGTTTAAACGTTTGGGGGACCACCGGGGAGCTGTTTTTT	CASSLNVWGTTGELFF
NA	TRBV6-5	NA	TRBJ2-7	TGTGCCAGCAGCTCCAGATTTGGGGAGCAGTACTTC	CASSSRFGEQYF
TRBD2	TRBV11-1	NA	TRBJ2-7	TGTGCCAGCAGCTCGGGGACTAGCGGGAGGGACGAGCAGTACTTC	CASSSGTSGRDEQYF
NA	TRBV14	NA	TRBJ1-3	TGTGCCAGCAGCCCGAGAGGGGCCGGCACTGGAAACACCATATATTTT	CASSPRGAGTGNTIYF
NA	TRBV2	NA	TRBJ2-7	TGTGCCAGCAGCCGGACAGAGAGCTCCTACGAGCAGTACTTC	CASSRTESSYEQYF
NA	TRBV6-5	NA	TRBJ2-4	TGTGCCAGCAGTGCCCCCGCCAAAAACATTCAGTACTTC	CASSAPAKNIQYF
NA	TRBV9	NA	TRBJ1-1	TGTGCCAGCAGCGTCGGGACGGTAGATCTGAACACTGAAGCTTTCTTT	CASSVGTVDLNTEAFF
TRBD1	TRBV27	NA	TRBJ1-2	TGTGCCAGCAGGGTGACAGGGACCTTTAACTATGGCTACACCTTC	CASRVTGTFNYGYTF
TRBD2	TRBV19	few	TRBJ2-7	TGTGCCAGGCGGGGACTAGACTTTCGGGAGCAGTACTTC	CARRGLDFREQYF
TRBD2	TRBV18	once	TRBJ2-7	TGTGCCAGCTCCGGACTAGCGAAAGAGTCCGAGCAGTACTTC	CASSGLAKESEQYF
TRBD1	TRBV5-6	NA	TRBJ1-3	TGTGCCAGCAGCTTCCTCGGGACAGGGTCTGGAAACACCATATATTTT	CASSFLGTGSGNTIYF
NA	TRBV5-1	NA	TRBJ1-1	TGCGCCAGCGGTAGGGGGGACACCGAAGCTTTCTTT	CASGRGDTEAFF
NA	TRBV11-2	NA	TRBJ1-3	TGTGCCAGCAGCTTTGCACGCCAGCTCTCTGGAAACACCATATATTTT	CASSFARQLSGNTIYF
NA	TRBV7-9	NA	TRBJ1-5	TGTGCCAGCAGCTTAGCGATCGCTAATCAGCCCCAGCATTTT	CASSLAIANQPQHF
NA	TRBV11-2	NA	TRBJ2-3	TGTGCCAGCAACAAGAGGCGGGGAAGTGGCACAGATACGCAGTATTTT	CASNKRRGSGTDTQYF
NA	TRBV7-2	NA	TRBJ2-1	TGTGCCAGCAGCTTACATCAAGCGGGTACATACAATGAGCAGTTCTTC	CASSLHQAGTYNEQFF
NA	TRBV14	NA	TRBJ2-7	TGTGCCAGCAGCCAAGATTTGCTTTACGAGCAGTACTTC	CASSQDLLYEQYF
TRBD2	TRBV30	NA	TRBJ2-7	TGTGCCTGGAGTTGGACTAGCGGTGAGCAGTACTTC	CAWSWTSGEQYF
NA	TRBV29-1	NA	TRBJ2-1	TGCAGCGTTGAAGCGTCGGCGCGAGGGGGCTACAATGAGCAGTTCTTC	CSVEASARGGYNEQFF
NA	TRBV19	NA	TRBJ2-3	TGTGCCAGTAGTTCCGGGTGGGATACGCAGTATTTT	CASSSGWDTQYF